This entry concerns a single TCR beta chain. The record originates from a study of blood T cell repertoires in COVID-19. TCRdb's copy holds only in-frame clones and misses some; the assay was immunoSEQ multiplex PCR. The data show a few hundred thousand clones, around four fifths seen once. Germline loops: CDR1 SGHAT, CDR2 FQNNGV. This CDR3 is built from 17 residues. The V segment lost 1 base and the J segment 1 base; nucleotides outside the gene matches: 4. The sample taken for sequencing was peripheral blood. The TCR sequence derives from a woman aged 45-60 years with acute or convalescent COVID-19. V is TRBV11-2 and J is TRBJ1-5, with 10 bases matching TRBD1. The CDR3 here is CASSLGRQGASNQPQHF. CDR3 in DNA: TGTGCCAGCAGCTTAGGACGACAGGGGGCGAGCAATCAGCCCCAGCATTTT. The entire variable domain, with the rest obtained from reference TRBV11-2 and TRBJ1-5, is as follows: EAGVAQSPRYKIIEKRQSVAFWCNPISGHATLYWYQQILGQGPKLLIQFQNNGVVDDSQLPKDRFSAERLKGVDSTLKIQPAKLEDSAVYLCASSLGRQGASNQPQHFGDGTRLSIL.